The source of this T cell receptor (beta chain) is a study of OX40 agonist ivuxolimab in advanced cancers. The length of the CDR3 is 13 residues. The ends lost 7 bases at V and 8 bases at J; junction bases unmatched: 4. The germline V gene encodes CDR1 SGHTA and CDR2 FQGNSA. Produced via immunoSEQ multiplex PCR; TCRdb's table is partial and in-frame only. The sample records some 80,000 clones, 85% being singletons. The sample in question was CD4+ or CD8+ T cells sorted from blood, obtained in a trial of the OX40 agonist ivuxolimab. The V and J genes are TRBV7-2 and TRBJ2-1, with 11 bases fitting TRBD1. This sequence was found in an adult with an advanced solid tumor such as melanoma, head and neck, liver or kidney cancer. In nucleotides, the CDR3 is TGTGCCAGCAATCGGGGACAGGGGGATGAGCAGTTCTTC. Protein product: CASNRGQGDEQFF.